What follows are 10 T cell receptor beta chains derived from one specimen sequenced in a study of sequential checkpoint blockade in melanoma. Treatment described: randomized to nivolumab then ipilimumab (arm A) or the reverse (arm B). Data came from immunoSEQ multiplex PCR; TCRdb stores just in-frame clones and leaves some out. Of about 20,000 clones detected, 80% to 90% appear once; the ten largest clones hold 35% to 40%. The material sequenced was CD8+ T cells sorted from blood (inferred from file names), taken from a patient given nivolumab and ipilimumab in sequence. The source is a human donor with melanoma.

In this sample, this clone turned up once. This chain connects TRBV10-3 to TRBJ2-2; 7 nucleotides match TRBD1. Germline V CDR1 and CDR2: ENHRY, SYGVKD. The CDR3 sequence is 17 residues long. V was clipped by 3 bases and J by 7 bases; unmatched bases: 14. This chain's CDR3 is CAISDTDRMLSVGELFF. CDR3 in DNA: TGTGCCATCAGTGACACGGACAGGATGTTGAGCGTCGGGGAGCTGTTTTTT.

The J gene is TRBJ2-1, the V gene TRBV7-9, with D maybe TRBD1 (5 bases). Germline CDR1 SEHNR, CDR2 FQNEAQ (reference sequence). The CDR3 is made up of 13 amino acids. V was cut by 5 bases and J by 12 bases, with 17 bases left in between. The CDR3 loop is CASSPGRGPVQFF. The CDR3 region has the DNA TGTGCCAGCAGCCCAGGTAGGGGCCCGGTGCAGTTCTTC. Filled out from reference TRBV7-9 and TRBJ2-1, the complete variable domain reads DTGVSQNPRHKITKRGQNVTFRCDPISEHNRLYWYRQTLGQGPEFLTYFQNEAQLEKSRLLSDRFSAERPKGSFSTLEIQRTEQGDSAMYLCASSPGRGPVQFFGPGTRLTVL.

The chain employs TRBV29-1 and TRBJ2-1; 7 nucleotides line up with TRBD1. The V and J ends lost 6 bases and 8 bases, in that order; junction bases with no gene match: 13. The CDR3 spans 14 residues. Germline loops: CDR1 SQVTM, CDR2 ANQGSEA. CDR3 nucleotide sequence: TGCAGCGTCAAACCGACAGGGAGTTCCTATGAGCAGTTCTTC. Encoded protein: CSVKPTGSSYEQFF.

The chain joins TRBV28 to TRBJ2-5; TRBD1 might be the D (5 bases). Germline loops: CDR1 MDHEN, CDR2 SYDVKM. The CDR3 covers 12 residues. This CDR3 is CAAGWGLKTQYF. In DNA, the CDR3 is TGTGCAGCTGGATGGGGCTTGAAGACCCAGTACTTC.

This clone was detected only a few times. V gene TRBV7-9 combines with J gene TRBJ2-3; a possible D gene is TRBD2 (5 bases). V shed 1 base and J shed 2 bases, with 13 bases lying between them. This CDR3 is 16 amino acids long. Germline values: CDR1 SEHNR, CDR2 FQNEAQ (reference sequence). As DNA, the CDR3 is TGTGCCAGCAGCTTAGGAGGGAGTAGGGTCACAGATACGCAGTATTTT. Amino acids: CASSLGGSRVTDTQYF.

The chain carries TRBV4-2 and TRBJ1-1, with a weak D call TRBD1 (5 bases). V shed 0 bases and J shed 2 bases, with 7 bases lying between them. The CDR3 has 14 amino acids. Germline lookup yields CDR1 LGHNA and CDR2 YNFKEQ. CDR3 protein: CASSQDQGNTEAFF. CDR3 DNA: TGTGCCAGCAGCCAAGACCAGGGTAACACTGAAGCTTTCTTT.

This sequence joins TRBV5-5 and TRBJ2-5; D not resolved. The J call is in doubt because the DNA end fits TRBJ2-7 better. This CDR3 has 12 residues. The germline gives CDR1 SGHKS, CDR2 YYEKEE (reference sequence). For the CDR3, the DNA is TGTGCCAGCAGCCCAGGCAGCTACGAGCAGTACTTC. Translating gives CASSPGSYEQYF.

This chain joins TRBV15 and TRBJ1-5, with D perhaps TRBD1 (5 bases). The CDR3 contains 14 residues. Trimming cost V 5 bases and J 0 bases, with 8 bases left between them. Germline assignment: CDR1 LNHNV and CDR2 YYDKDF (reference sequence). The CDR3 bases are TGTGCCACCAGCCCAGACAGTAGCAATCAGCCCCAGCATTTT. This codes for CATSPDSSNQPQHF. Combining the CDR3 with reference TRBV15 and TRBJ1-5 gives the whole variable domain DAMVIQNPRYQVTQFGKPVTLSCSQTLNHNVMYWYQQKSSQAPKLLFHYYDKDFNNEADTPDNFQSRRPNTSFCFLDIRSPGLGDTAMYLCATSPDSSNQPQHFGDGTRLSIL.

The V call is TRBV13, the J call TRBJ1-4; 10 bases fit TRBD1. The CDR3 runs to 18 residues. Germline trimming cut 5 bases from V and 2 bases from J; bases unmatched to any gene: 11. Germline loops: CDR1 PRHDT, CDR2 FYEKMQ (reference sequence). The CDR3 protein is CASSKTGGRFWTNEKLFF. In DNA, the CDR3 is TGTGCCAGCAGCAAGACAGGGGGCAGGTTTTGGACTAATGAAAAACTGTTTTTT.

The CDR3 spells CASSIRDRQPGANGYTF. CDR3 nucleotides: TGTGCCAGTAGTATTAGAGACCGCCAACCAGGGGCGAATGGCTACACCTTC. The V call is TRBV19, the J call TRBJ1-2, with D tentatively TRBD1 (6 bases). V lost 3 bases and J lost 6, with 23 bases in between. Germline V CDR1 and CDR2: LNHDA, SQIVND (reference sequence). The CDR3 has 17 residues. The entire variable domain, with the rest obtained from reference TRBV19 and TRBJ1-2, is as follows: DGGITQSPKYLFRKEGQNVTLSCEQNLNHDAMYWYRQDPGQGLRLIYYSQIVNDFQKGDIAEGYSVSREKKESFPLTVTSAQKNPTAFYLCASSIRDRQPGANGYTFGSGTRLTVV.